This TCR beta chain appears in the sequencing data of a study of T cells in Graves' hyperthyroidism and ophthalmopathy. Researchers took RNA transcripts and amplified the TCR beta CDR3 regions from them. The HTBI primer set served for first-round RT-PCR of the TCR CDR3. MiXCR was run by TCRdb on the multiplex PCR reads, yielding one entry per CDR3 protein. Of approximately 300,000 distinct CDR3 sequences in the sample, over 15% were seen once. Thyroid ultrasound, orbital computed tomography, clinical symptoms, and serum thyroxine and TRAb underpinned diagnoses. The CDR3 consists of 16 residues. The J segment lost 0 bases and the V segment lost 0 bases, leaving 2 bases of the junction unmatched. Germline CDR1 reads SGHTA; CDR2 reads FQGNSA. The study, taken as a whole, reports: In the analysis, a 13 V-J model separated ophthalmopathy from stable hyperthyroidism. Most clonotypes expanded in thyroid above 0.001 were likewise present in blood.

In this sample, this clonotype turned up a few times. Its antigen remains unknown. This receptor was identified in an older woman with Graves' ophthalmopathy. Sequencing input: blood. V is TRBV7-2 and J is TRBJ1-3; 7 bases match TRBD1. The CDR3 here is CASSLATGSSGNTIYF. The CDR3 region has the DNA TGTGCCAGCAGCTTAGCGACAGGGAGCTCTGGAAACACCATATATTTT.